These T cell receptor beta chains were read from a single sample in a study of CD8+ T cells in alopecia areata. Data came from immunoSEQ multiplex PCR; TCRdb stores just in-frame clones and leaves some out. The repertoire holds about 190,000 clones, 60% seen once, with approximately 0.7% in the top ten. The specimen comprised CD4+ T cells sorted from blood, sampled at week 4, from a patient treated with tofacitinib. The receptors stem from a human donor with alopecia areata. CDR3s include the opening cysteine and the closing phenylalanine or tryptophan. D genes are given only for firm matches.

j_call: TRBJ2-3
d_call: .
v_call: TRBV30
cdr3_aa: CAWSLGRTDTQYF

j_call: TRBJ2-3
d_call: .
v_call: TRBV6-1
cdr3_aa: CASGRGVTDTQYF

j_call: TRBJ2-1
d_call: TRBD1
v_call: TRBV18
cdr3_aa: CASSPLAGTGYNEQFF

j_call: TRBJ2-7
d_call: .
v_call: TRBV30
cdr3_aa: CAWSVRPRYEQYF

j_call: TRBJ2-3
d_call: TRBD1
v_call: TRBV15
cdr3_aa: CATNRGREITQYF

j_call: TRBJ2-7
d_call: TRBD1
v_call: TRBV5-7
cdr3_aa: CASSPTGPYEQYF

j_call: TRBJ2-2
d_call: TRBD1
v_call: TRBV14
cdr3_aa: CASRGQGKNTGELFF

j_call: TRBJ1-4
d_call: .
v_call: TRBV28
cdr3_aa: CASSFRIQGRLFF

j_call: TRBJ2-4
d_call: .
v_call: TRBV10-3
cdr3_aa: CAISSNVAKNIQYF

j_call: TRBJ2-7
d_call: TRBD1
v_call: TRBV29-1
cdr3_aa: CSVGGGQGESSYEQYF

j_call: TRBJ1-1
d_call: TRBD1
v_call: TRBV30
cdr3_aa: CAWSFPGQVEAFF

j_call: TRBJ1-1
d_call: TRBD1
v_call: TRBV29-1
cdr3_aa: CSVPGQLLEAFF

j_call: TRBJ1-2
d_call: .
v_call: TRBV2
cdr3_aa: CASSETRVFSGYTF

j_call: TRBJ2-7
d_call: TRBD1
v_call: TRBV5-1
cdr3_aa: CASSQGTGGEQYF